These 18 T cell receptor beta chains were all obtained from the same sample, sequenced in a study of T cell responses to AZD1222 COVID-19 vaccine (dated by TCRdb to the early 2020s). According to the study, the label for this sample's time point signals: about 28 days (+/-7) after the second vaccine dose. The library was produced with the immunoSEQ multiplex PCR assay. The source is immuneACCESS, and TCRdb retained only in-frame sequences with V and J called. Part of the clones is not carried over; for the studies checked, unresolved V genes explain less than half of this, and the remainder is unexplained. For this sample there are around 120,000 clones; about 93% appear just once. The ten biggest clones cover approximately 5% of the sample. This specimen was peripheral blood, taken 28 days after the second AZD1222 dose. These receptors originate from an adult who received the AZD1222 COVID-19 vaccine.

The chain carries TRBV18 and TRBJ2-5; D is perhaps TRBD1 (6 bases). V was shortened by 1 base and J by 0 bases, with 6 bases between the two germline ends. Germline assignment: CDR1 KGHSH and CDR2 LQKENI. This CDR3 comprises 14 residues. The CDR3, as DNA: TGTGCCAGCTCACCACGGACAGACCAAGAGACCCAGTACTTC. Translating gives CASSPRTDQETQYF.

The V call is TRBV4-1, the J call TRBJ2-2; 7 bases match TRBD2. This CDR3 comprises 14 residues. Germline lookup yields CDR1 MGHRA and CDR2 YSYEKL. V shed 4 bases, J shed 6 bases, and the junction held 5 bases outside the gene matches. The CDR3 sequence is CASSRMTSSGELFF. The CDR3 coding sequence is TGCGCCAGCAGCCGTATGACTAGCTCCGGGGAGCTGTTTTTT.

The V call is TRBV5-6, the J call TRBJ2-2, with D tentatively TRBD1 or TRBD2 (5 bases each). The CDR3 totals 16 residues. The V end was cut by 4 bases, the J end by 5 bases, with 18 bases between. Looked up from germline, CDR1 is SGHDT and CDR2 is YYEEEE. The CDR3 region is CASSGERVEGTGELFF. CDR3 sequence (DNA): TGTGCCAGCAGCGGAGAGAGGGTCGAGGGGACCGGGGAGCTGTTTTTT.

This rearrangement joins TRBV5-4 to TRBJ2-7; 10 bases line up with TRBD1. The germline CDR1 and CDR2 sequences are SGHNT and YYREEE (reference sequence). Trimming removed 4 bases from V and 5 bases from J; junction bases left unmatched: 9. The CDR3 contains 15 residues. This CDR3 reads CASSPGGQGGNEQYF. CDR3 coding DNA: TGTGCCAGCAGCCCGGGCGGACAGGGGGGTAACGAGCAGTACTTC.

J is TRBJ1-1 and V is TRBV7-9; 10 bases line up with TRBD1. Trimming removed 5 bases from V and 5 bases from J; junction bases left unmatched: 5. The CDR3 totals 14 residues. Germline V gene data show CDR1 as SEHNR and CDR2 as FQNEAQ (reference sequence). The CDR3 DNA reads as TGTGCCAGCAGCGGGACAGGGGAAGGGACTGAAGCTTTCTTT. Protein sequence: CASSGTGEGTEAFF.

The chain links TRBV6-2 or TRBV6-3 to TRBJ2-5; no clear D gene. The V end lost 6 bases, the J end lost 0 bases, and 5 bases lay between the germline ends. Germline CDR1 MNHEY, CDR2 SVGEGT. The CDR3 is 12 residues long. CDR3 amino acids: CASSQNQETQYF. As DNA, the CDR3 is TGTGCCAGCAGCCAAAACCAAGAGACCCAGTACTTC.

The chain joins TRBV5-1 to TRBJ1-1; D is undetermined. CDR3 size: 13 residues. The germline CDR1 and CDR2 sequences are SGHRS and YFSETQ. The V gene lost 7 bases and the J gene lost 2 bases, with 12 bases spanning the gap. The chain's CDR3 is CASGSLENTEAFF. The CDR3 bases are TGCGCCAGCGGTTCGCTTGAAAACACTGAAGCTTTCTTT. Full variable domain (outside the CDR3, taken from reference TRBV5-1 and TRBJ1-1): KAGVTQTPRYLIKTRGQQVTLSCSPISGHRSVSWYQQTPGQGLQFLFEYFSETQRNKGNFPGRFSGRQFSNSRSEMNVSTLELGDSALYLCASGSLENTEAFFGQGTRLTVV.

The V and J genes are TRBV5-1 and TRBJ2-1, with 8 bases matching TRBD2. Germline V CDR1 and CDR2: SGHRS, YFSETQ. V lost 0 bases to trimming and J lost 4 bases; unmatched junction nucleotides: 6. This CDR3 is 16 amino acids long. CDR3 sequence reads: CASSLERGQGYNEQFF. The CDR3 nucleotides are TGCGCCAGCAGCTTGGAGCGGGGGCAGGGATACAATGAGCAGTTCTTC.

This chain connects TRBV7-8 to TRBJ2-1; D is unresolved. V was pared by 5 bases and J by 5 bases, with 13 bases between. CDR1 SGHVS and CDR2 FQNEAQ come from the germline V gene. The CDR3 length is 14 residues. CDR3 sequence: CASSPVGFHNEQFF. The CDR3 nucleotides are TGTGCCAGCAGCCCGGTGGGGTTTCACAATGAGCAGTTCTTC.

The chain links TRBV2 to TRBJ1-2; unclear D gene. The CDR3 sequence is 12 residues long. V lost 6 bases, J lost 5 bases, and 10 bases lay in between. Germline V CDR1 and CDR2: SNHLY, FYNNEI. DNA for the CDR3: TGTGCCAGCAGCGACGGAGATTATGGCTACACCTTC. Translation: CASSDGDYGYTF.

This chain connects TRBV4-2 to TRBJ1-5; 9 bases line up with TRBD1. Per germline, CDR1 LGHNA and CDR2 YNFKEQ. Trimming took 3 bases from V and 6 from J; bases not matched to a gene: 6. The CDR3 is 15 residues long. CDR3 in DNA: TGTGCCAGCAGCCAGGGACAGGGATTGGGTCAGCCCCAGCATTTT. As protein: CASSQGQGLGQPQHF.

CDR3 nucleotide sequence: TGTGCCAGTAGTACAGGGATTAGCGCTGAAGCTTTCTTT. This translates into CASSTGISAEAFF. The chain recombines TRBV19 with TRBJ1-1; tentatively, D is TRBD1 (5 bases). V lost 4 bases and J 6 bases, leaving 12 bases between the germline ends. CDR3 length: 13 residues. CDR1 is LNHDA and CDR2 is SQIVND in the germline V gene (reference sequence).

The chain has TRBV4-2 and TRBJ2-1, with 14 bases that match TRBD2. The V and J ends lost 1 base and 9 bases, in that order; junction bases with no gene match: 5. The V gene's germline CDR1 is LGHNA and CDR2 YNFKEQ. CDR3 length: 16 residues. CDR3 DNA sequence: TGTGCCAGCAGCCAAGCGGGACTAGCGGGAGAGACTGAGCAGTTCTTC. Translated, it gives CASSQAGLAGETEQFF.

The chain carries TRBV7-3 and TRBJ2-7, with TRBD2 identical over 8 bases. The CDR3 is made up of 15 amino acids. After removal of 2 bases from V and 2 bases from J, the junction contained 5 bases not matched to a gene. Germline V gives CDR1 SGHTA, CDR2 FQGTGA. The chain's CDR3 is CASSLRPGGPYEQYF. The CDR3 nucleotides are TGTGCCAGCAGCTTACGGCCGGGAGGGCCCTACGAGCAGTACTTC.

V is TRBV19 and J is TRBJ1-2; 7 nucleotides agree with TRBD1. This CDR3 is built from 15 residues. V was pared by 4 bases and J by 5 bases, with 10 bases of the junction left unmatched. Germline CDR1 reads LNHDA; CDR2 reads SQIVND (reference sequence). The CDR3 sequence is CASSRQGRGDYGYTF. The CDR3 nucleotides are TGTGCCAGTAGTAGACAGGGCCGCGGTGATTATGGCTACACCTTC.

The chain uses TRBV9 and TRBJ2-1; TRBD2 agrees at 8 bases. Germline V CDR1 and CDR2: SGDLS, YYNGEE. The CDR3 extends over 16 amino acids. V dropped 1 base and J dropped 4; count of bases not matched to a gene: 7. CDR3 residues: CASSVYGLASYNEQFF. DNA for the CDR3: TGTGCCAGCAGCGTATACGGACTAGCAAGTTACAATGAGCAGTTCTTC.

V gene TRBV9 combines with J gene TRBJ2-3, with a tentative D call TRBD2 (6 bases). Germline lookup yields CDR1 SGDLS and CDR2 YYNGEE. V was cut by 3 bases and J by 1 base, with 15 bases left in between. The CDR3 has 16 residues. The CDR3: CASSALGGAGTDTQYF. CDR3 DNA sequence: TGTGCCAGCAGCGCCCTCGGCGGGGCGGGCACAGATACGCAGTATTTT.

The chain carries TRBV29-1 and TRBJ2-7; 7 bases align to TRBD1. The V gene end was trimmed by 6 bases and the J gene end by 1 base; junction bases not matched to a gene: 3. CDR1 is SQVTM, CDR2 ANQGSEA, per germline. The CDR3 has 12 residues. Written as DNA, the CDR3 is TGCAGCGTCCGGGACAGTTCCTACGAGCAGTACTTC. Amino acid sequence: CSVRDSSYEQYF.